The entry below gives a single T cell receptor beta chain sequence along with its context. Its antigen remains undetermined. No base-level quality is on record; no much larger clone is a single base apart. The TCR beta CDR3 regions were amplified from RNA transcripts. A first-round RT-PCR of the TCR CDR3 used the HTBI primer set with the Qiagen OneStep RT-PCR kit. The libraries were constructed in a second round of multiplex PCR and then size-selected and purified. The libraries were sequenced on an Illumina HiSeq2000 using paired-end 100 bp reads. In the source study's methods: SOAPnuke was used to process the raw data, throwing out any read that contained adapters or uncalled bases, had a mean Phred below 15, or lacked an exact constant-primer or identifier match. COPE v1.2.5 was used to merge high-quality paired reads, and clonotypes were defined as unique nucleotide sequences. MiTCR v1.1 was used to align clonotypes to the IMGT TRBV, TRBD and TRBJ reference segments. The analysis included only V-J combinations with a frequency above 0.0001, which together covered roughly 99% of the repertoires. The TCS score was defined as the ratio of F50 (clonal expansion) to E x V (chaos), calculated using BLOSUM62-based TCRdist between CDR3 peptides within each V-J. Welch's t-statistics and random forest reduced roughly 500 V-J features to 13, which were used in a naive Bayes classifier (R e1071). Starting from the raw public reads, TCRdb applied fastp trimming at Q25, assembled clones with MiXCR and retained in-frame beta chains. One record per CDR3 amino acid sequence lists the most common genes and DNA. It is TCRdb's table, rather than the study itself, that gives the V and J calls and clone size. This sample holds over 450,000 distinct CDR3 sequences; 14% were observed only once. Under 20% of the sample lies in the top ten.

Based on the germline V gene, the CDR1 and CDR2 sequences are MNHEY and SVGEGT. V is cut by 1 base and J by 4 bases, and the space between the germline ends is 13 bases. Reading from cysteine to phenylalanine, the CDR3 counts 15 amino acids. Solely the CDR3 DNA is kept, with 45 bases framed from the first base. The data were taken from a study of T cells in Graves' hyperthyroidism and ophthalmopathy (dated by TCRdb to between 2019 and 2020). As for the study more broadly: Peripheral blood samples were taken at the time of initial diagnosis, prior to any treatment. To identify distinguishing TCR V-J signatures, a discovery cohort of 100 patients was used, comprising some 43 with Graves' ophthalmopathy and roughly 60 with stable Graves' hyperthyroidism. Thyroid tissue and blood T-cell repertoires from six Graves' hyperthyroidism patients were also compared in the study. Once sampling was done, hyperthyroidism patients were given methimazole at a starting dose of 30 mg daily, whereas ophthalmopathy patients were given high-dose intravenous methylprednisolone. Whether ophthalmopathy could be predicted prospectively was tested in an independent validation cohort made up of approximately 19 hyperthyroidism patients plus 17 patients who later progressed to ophthalmopathy. The 90 or so discovery patients were randomly split 7:3 into training and test sets. The paper reports TCR Vbeta CDR3 sequencing of over 130 peripheral blood samples: over 40 ophthalmopathy, roughly 74 hyperthyroidism and around 17 progressor patients. What the study reported, not specific to this receptor: In cross-validation, a model built on a 13 V-J signature told ophthalmopathy apart from stable hyperthyroidism with just under 90% sensitivity and around 84% specificity, and in testing the same model reached 80%/75%. Sample size was not statistically predetermined, and blinding of investigators to group allocation was not performed. Most expanded thyroid clonotypes (frequency above 0.001) were also detected in blood, a finding suggesting that blood repertoires may reflect thyroid immune responses. In validation, the model predicted progression to ophthalmopathy with roughly 66% sensitivity and approximately 72% specificity, a median of about 6.7 months before onset.

A patient counted as having stable Graves' hyperthyroidism if no progression to ophthalmopathy occurred over 18 months of follow-up. The hyperthyroidism patients were between 18 and 65 years old and newly diagnosed, with a disease duration of less than 2 months. Patients with uncontrolled infections, other autoimmune diseases, pregnancy or lactation were excluded. Clinical symptoms, serum thyroxine and TRAb, thyroid ultrasound, and orbital computed tomography formed the basis for the diagnoses. PBMCs were separated from about 10 ml of fresh peripheral blood using Ficoll-Paque density gradient centrifugation. Trizol reagent was used to extract total RNA, and RNA quality was then checked on an Agilent 2100 Bioanalyzer.

Sequenced sample: blood. The sequence joins TRBV6-2 or TRBV6-3 to TRBJ1-2; TRBD1 might be the D gene, on 6 matching bases. The clonotype was recovered from a woman under 30 with Graves' hyperthyroidism. The sequenced DNA: TGTGCCAGCAGTTACTTGGTCGGGACAAGCTATGGCTACACCTTC. Translated, this gives CASSYLVGTSYGYTF.